This paragraph covers one TCR beta chain sequence. Its antigen is still unknown. The sample belongs to a study of beta chain features in type 1 diabetes. The overall study: Across all samples, about 110,000,000 sorted cells were examined. Study conclusions and caveats: Patients' naive, central memory and Treg TCRB repertoires seemed closer to one another than those of healthy donors. Whether TCRB rearrangement is influenced by HLA type went unresolved here.

Expressed TCRB transcripts got sequenced, as all isolated RNA was reverse transcribed. Repertoires were generated with immunoSEQ multiplex PCR, while TCRdb's copy carries only in-frame clones and drops some. Of some 230,000 clones listed, about 9.3% are singletons. In all sorted populations, purity surpassed 98%. The CDR3 extends over 16 amino acids. Looked up from germline, CDR1 is SNHLY and CDR2 is FYNNEI. V was clipped by 7 bases and J by 7 bases; unmatched bases: 14. The material sequenced was naive CD4+ T cells from blood. This chain uses TRBV2 with TRBJ1-2, with 11 nucleotides matching TRBD1. The sequence came from a woman aged 18-30 years in good health. CDR3 sequence reads: CASTALSGQGAGGYTF. The CDR3 DNA is TGTGCCAGCACCGCCCTCTCCGGACAGGGGGCAGGTGGCTACACCTTC.